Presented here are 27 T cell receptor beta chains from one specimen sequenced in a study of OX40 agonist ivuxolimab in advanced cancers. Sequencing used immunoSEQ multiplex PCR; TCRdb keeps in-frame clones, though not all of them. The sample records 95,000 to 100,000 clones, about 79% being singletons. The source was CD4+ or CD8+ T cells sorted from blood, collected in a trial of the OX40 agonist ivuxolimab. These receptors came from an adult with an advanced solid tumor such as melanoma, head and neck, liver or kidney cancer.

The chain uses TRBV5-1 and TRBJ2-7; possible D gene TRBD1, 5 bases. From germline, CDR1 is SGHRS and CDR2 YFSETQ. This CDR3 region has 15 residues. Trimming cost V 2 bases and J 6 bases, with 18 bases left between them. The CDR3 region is CASSLSRQGIGEQYF. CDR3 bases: TGCGCCAGCAGCTTATCTAGGCAGGGTATTGGCGAGCAGTACTTC.

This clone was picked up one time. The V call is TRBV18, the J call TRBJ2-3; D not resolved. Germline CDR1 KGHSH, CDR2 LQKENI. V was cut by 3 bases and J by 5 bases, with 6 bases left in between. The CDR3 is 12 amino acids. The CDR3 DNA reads TGTGCCAGCTCACCGAAAGGAGATACGCAGTATTTT. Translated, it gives CASSPKGDTQYF.

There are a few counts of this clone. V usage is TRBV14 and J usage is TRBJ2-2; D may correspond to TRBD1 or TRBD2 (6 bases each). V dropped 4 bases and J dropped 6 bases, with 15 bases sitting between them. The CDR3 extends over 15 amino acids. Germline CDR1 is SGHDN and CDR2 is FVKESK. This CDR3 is CASSLLIGGAGELFF. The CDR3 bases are TGTGCCAGCAGCCTGTTGATCGGGGGCGCCGGGGAGCTGTTTTTT.

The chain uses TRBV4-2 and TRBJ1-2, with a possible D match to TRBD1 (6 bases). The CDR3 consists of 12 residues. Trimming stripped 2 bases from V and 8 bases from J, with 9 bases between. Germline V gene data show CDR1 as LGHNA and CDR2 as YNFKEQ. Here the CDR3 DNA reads TGTGCCAGCAGCCAACAGGGGAAGGGCTACACCTTC. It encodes CASSQQGKGYTF.

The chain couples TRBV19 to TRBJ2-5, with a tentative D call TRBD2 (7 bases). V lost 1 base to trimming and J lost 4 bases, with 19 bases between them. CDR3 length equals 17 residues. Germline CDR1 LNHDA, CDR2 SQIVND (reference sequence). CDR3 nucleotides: TGTGCCAGTAGTATAGGGGGAGGGGGTTCCTTGCCAGAGACCCAGTACTTC. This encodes CASSIGGGGSLPETQYF.

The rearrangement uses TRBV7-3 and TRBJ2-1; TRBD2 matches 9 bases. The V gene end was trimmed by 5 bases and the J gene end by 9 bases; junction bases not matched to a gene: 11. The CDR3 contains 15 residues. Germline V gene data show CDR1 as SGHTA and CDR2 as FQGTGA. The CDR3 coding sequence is TGTGCCAGCAGCCCGGCAGCGGGGGGTAGAGGTGAGCAGTTCTTC. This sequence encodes CASSPAAGGRGEQFF.

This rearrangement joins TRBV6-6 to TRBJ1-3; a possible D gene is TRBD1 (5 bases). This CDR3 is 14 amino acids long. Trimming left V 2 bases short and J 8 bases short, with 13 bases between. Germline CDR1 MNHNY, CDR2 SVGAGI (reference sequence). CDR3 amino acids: CASSYPHGGDTIYF. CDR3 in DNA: TGTGCCAGCAGTTACCCCCACGGGGGGGACACCATATATTTT.

The CDR3 nucleotides are TGTGCCAGCAGTGAGGGCGGCGGCCATGAGCAGTTCTTC. Amino acids: CASSEGGGHEQFF. The chain joins TRBV28 to TRBJ2-1, with a possible D match to TRBD2 (5 bases). Deletions cut 5 bases from V and 8 bases from J, with 13 bases between. The CDR3 sequence is 13 residues long. Looked up from germline, CDR1 is MDHEN and CDR2 is SYDVKM.

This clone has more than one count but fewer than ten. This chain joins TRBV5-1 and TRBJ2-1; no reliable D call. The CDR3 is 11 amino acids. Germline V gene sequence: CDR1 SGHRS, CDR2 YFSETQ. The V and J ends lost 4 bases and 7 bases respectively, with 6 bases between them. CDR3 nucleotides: TGCGCCAGCAGCGACGCAAATGAGCAGTTCTTC. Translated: CASSDANEQFF. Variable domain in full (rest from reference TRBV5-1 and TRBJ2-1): KAGVTQTPRYLIKTRGQQVTLSCSPISGHRSVSWYQQTPGQGLQFLFEYFSETQRNKGNFPGRFSGRQFSNSRSEMNVSTLELGDSALYLCASSDANEQFFGPGTRLTVL.

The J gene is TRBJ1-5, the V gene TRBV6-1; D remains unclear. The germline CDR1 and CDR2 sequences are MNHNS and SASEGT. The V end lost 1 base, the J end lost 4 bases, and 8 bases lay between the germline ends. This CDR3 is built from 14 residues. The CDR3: CASSEGTGNQPQHF. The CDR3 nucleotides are TGTGCCAGCAGTGAAGGGACTGGTAATCAGCCCCAGCATTTT.

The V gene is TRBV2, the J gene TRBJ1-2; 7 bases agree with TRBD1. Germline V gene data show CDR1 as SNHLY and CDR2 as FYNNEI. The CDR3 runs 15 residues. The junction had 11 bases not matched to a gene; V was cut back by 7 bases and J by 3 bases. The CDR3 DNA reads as TGTGCCAGCACTCTCAAGGAGGGACAGTACTATGGCTACACCTTC. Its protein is CASTLKEGQYYGYTF.

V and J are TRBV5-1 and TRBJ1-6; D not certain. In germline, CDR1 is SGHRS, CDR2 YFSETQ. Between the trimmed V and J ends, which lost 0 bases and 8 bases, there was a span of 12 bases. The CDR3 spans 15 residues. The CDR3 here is CASSLDPGADSPLHF. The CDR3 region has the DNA TGCGCCAGCAGCTTGGATCCGGGAGCGGATTCACCCCTCCACTTT.

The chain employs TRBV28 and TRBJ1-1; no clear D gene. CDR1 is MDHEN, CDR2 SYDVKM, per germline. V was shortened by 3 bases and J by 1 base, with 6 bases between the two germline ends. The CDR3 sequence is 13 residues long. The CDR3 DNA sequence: TGTGCCAGCAGTTTTTCAACGAACACTGAAGCTTTCTTT. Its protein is CASSFSTNTEAFF.

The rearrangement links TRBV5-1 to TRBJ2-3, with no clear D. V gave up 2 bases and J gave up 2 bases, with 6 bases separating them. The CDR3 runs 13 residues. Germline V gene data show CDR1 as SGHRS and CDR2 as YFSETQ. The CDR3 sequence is CASSLKPTDTQYF. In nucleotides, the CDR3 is TGCGCCAGCAGCTTAAAACCCACAGATACGCAGTATTTT.

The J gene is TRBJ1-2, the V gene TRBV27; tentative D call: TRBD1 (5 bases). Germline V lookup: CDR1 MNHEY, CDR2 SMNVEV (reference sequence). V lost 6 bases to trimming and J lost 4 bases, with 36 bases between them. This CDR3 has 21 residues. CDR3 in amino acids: CASSKHPVGAGRDHGGYGYTF. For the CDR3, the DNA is TGTGCCAGCAGCAAACACCCTGTAGGGGCGGGAAGAGACCACGGGGGCTATGGCTACACCTTC.

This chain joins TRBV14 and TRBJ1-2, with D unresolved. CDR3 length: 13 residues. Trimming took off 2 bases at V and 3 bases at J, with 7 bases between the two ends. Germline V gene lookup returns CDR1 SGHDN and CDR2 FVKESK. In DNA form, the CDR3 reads TGTGCCAGCAGCCAAACAGTGGACTATGGCTACACCTTC. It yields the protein CASSQTVDYGYTF. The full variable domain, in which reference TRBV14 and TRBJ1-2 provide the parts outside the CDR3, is EAGVTQFPSHSVIEKGQTVTLRCDPISGHDNLYWYRRVMGKEIKFLLHFVKESKQDESGMPNNRFLAERTGGTYSTLKVQPAELEDSGVYFCASSQTVDYGYTFGSGTRLTVV.

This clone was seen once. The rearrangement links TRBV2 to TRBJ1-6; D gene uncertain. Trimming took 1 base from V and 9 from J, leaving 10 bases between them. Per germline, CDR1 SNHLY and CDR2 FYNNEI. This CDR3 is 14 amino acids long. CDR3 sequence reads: CASSEGTVISPLHF. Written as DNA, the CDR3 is TGTGCCAGCAGTGAAGGGACGGTCATTTCACCCCTCCACTTT.

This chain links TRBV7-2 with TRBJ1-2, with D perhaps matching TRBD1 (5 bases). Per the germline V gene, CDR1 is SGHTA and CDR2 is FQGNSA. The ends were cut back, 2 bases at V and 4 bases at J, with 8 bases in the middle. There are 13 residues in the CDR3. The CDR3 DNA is TGTGCCAGCAGCTTATCGGGGACCTATGGCTACACCTTC. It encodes CASSLSGTYGYTF.

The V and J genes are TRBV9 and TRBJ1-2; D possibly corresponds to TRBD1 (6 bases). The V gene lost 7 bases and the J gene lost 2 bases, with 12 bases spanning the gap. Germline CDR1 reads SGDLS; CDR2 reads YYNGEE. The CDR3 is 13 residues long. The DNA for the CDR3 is TGTGCCAGCGAGCGGGGGCAGAACTATGGCTACACCTTC. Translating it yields CASERGQNYGYTF. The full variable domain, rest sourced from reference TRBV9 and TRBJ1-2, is DSGVTQTPKHLITATGQRVTLRCSPRSGDLSVYWYQQSLDQGLQFLIQYYNGEERAKGNILERFSAQQFPDLHSELNLSSLELGDSALYFCASERGQNYGYTFGSGTRLTVV.

Here the CDR3 DNA reads TGTGCCAGCAGTTTAGTGGGACAGTCCTACGAGCAGTACTTC. Translating it yields CASSLVGQSYEQYF. The genes are TRBV28 and TRBJ2-7, with 7 positions matching TRBD1. Germline CDR1 reads MDHEN; CDR2 reads SYDVKM. The CDR3 totals 14 residues. After removal of 2 bases from V and 1 base from J, the junction contained 2 bases not matched to a gene.

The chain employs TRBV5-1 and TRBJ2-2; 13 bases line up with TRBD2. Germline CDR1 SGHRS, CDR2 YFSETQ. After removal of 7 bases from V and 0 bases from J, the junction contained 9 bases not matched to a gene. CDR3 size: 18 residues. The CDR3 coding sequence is TGCGCCAGCCGGACTAGCGGGGGTGATTTGGCGAACACCGGGGAGCTGTTTTTT. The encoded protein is CASRTSGGDLANTGELFF.

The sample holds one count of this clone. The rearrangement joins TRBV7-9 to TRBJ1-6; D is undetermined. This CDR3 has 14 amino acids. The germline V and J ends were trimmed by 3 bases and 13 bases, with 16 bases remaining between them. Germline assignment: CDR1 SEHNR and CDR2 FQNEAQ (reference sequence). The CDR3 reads CASSFTGVGPPLHF. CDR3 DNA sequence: TGTGCCAGCAGCTTCACGGGTGTTGGGCCCCCCCTCCACTTT.

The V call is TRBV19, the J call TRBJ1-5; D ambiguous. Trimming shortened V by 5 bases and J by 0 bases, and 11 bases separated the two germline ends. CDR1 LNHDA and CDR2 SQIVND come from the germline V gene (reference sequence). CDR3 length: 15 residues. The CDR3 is CASSSQHNSNQPQHF. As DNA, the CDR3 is TGTGCCAGTAGTTCCCAGCATAATAGCAATCAGCCCCAGCATTTT. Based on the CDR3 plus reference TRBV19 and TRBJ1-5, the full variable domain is DGGITQSPKYLFRKEGQNVTLSCEQNLNHDAMYWYRQDPGQGLRLIYYSQIVNDFQKGDIAEGYSVSREKKESFPLTVTSAQKNPTAFYLCASSSQHNSNQPQHFGDGTRLSIL.

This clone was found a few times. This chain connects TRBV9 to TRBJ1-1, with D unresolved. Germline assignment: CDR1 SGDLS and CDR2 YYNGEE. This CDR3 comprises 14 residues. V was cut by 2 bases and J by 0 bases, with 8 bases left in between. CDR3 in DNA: TGTGCCAGCAGCGTTTCAGCCATGAACACTGAAGCTTTCTTT. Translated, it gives CASSVSAMNTEAFF.

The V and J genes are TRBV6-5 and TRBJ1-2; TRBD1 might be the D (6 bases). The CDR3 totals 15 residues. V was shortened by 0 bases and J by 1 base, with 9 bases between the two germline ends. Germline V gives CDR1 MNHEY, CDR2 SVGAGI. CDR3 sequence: CASSYSGQNNYGYTF. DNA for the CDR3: TGTGCCAGCAGTTACTCGGGACAAAATAACTATGGCTACACCTTC.

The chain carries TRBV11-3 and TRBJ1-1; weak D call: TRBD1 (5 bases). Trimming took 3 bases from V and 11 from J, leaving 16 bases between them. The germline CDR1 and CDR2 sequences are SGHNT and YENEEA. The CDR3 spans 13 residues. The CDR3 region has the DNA TGTGCCAGCAGCTTGACCAGACAGAGCCGGGCTTTCTTT. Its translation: CASSLTRQSRAFF.

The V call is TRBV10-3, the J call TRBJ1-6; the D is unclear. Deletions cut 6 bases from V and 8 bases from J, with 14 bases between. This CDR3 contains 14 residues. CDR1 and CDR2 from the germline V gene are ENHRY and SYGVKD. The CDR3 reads CAISAALSDSPLHF. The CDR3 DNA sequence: TGTGCCATCAGCGCGGCGCTATCGGATTCACCCCTCCACTTT.